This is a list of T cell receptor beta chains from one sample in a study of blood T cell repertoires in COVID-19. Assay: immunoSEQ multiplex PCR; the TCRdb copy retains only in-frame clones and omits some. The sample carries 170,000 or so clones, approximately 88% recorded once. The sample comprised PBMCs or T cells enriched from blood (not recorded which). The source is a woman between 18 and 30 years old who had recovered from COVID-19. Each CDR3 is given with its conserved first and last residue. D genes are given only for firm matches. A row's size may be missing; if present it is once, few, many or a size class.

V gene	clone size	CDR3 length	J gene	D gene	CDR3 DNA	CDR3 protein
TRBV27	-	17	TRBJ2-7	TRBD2	TGTGCCAGCAGTTTGGGGTTCGGGAGGGCCGAAGCCCACGAGCAGTACTTC	CASSLGFGRAEAHEQYF
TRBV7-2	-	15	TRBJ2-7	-	TGTGCCAGCAGCTTTCTAACAGGGGGGGTTGGAGAGCAGTACTTC	CASSFLTGGVGEQYF
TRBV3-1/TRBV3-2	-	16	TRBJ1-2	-	TGTGCCAGCAGCCAAGAATCCCGGACATATAACTATGGCTACACCTTC	CASSQESRTYNYGYTF
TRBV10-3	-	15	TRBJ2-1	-	TGTGCCCTAGGGGCAGGGTTCGAGTCCTACAATGAGCAGTTCTTC	CALGAGFESYNEQFF
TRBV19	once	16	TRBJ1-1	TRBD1	TGTGCCAGTAGTGGGGCAGGGGGAAAGGGGGTCACTGAAGCTTTCTTT	CASSGAGGKGVTEAFF
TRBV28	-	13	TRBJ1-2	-	TGTGCCAGCACAAGGCAGGCAGGCTATGGCTACACCTTC	CASTRQAGYGYTF
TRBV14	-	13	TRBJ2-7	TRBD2	TGTGCCAGCAGCCACCCAGCGGGGGTCGAGCAGTACTTC	CASSHPAGVEQYF
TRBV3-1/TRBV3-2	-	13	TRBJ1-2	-	TGTGCCAGCAGCCAAGGGGCAGCCTATGGCTACACCTTC	CASSQGAAYGYTF
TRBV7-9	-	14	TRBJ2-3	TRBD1	TGTGCCAGCAGCTGGACAGGGGGGAAAGATACGCAGTATTTT	CASSWTGGKDTQYF
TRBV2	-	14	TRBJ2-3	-	TGTGCCAGCAGTGACGGACAGAGGATAGATACGCAGTATTTT	CASSDGQRIDTQYF
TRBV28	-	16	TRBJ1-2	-	TGTGCCAGCAGTTTATACGGGGTGGGGACAATACATGGCTACACCTTC	CASSLYGVGTIHGYTF
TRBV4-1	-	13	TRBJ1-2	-	TGCGCCAGCAGCCAGATAGAGAACTATGGCTACACCTTC	CASSQIENYGYTF
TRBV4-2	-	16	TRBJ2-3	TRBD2	TGTGCCAGCAGCCAAGACCTAGCGGGGGGCACAGATACGCAGTATTTT	CASSQDLAGGTDTQYF
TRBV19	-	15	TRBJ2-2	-	TGTGCCAGTAATGGTGGGGCAGAGAGGACCGGGGAGCTGTTTTTT	CASNGGAERTGELFF
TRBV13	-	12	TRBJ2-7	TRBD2	TGTGCCAGCAGTAGCGGGATTCTCGAGCAGTACTTC	CASSSGILEQYF
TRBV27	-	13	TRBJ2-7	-	TGTGCCACCAAGTTAGGGGGCTCCTACGAGCAGTACTTC	CATKLGGSYEQYF
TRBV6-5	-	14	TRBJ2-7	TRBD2	TGTGCCAGCAGTACGGGGGGGATCTCCTACGAGCAGTACTTC	CASSTGGISYEQYF
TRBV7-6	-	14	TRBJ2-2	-	TGTGCCAGCAGCTTAAGCCCGAACACCGGGGAGCTGTTTTTT	CASSLSPNTGELFF
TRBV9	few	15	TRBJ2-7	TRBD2	TGTGCCAGCAGCGTAGGACTAGCGGGAGTCTACGAGCAGTACTTC	CASSVGLAGVYEQYF
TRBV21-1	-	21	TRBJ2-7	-	TGTGCCAGCAGTCATCTCGAACCCATTGTTGTATCCGGGAGAGGAACTACCGAGCAGTACTTC	CASSHLEPIVVSGRGTTEQYF
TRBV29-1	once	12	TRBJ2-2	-	TGCAGCGCCGTCTATTGGACCGGGGAGCTGTTTTTT	CSAVYWTGELFF
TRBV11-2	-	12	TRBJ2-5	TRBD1	TGTGCCAGCGAGGGACAGCAAGAGACCCAGTACTTC	CASEGQQETQYF
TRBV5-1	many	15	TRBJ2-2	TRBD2	TGCGCCAGCAGGCTGGTTGCGGGAGTCAACGGGGAGCTGTTTTTT	CASRLVAGVNGELFF
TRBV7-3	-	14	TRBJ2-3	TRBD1	TGTGCCAGCAGTAGGGGACAGTCCACAGATACGCAGTATTTT	CASSRGQSTDTQYF
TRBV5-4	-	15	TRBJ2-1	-	TGTGCCAGCAGCTCCGGGACTCAAACTTACAATGAGCAGTTCTTC	CASSSGTQTYNEQFF
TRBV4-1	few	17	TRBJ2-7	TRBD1	TGCGCCAGCAGCCAGCAAACCCTCGGACAGGTTGGGTACGAGCAGTACTTC	CASSQQTLGQVGYEQYF
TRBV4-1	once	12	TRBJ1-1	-	TGCGCCAGCAGCCGCCAGGGCACTGAAGCTTTCTTT	CASSRQGTEAFF